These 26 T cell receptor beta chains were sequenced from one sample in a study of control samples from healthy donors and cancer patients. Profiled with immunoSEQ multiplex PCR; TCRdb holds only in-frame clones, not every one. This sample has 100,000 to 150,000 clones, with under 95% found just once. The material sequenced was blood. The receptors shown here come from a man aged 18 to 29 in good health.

CDR3: CASSRQGDNSPLHF. DNA for the CDR3: TGTGCCAGCAGTAGACAGGGGGATAATTCACCCCTCCACTTT. V gene TRBV6-5 combines with J gene TRBJ1-6; the match to TRBD1 covers 9 bases. Germline CDR1 and CDR2: MNHEY and SVGAGI. This CDR3 comprises 14 residues. The junction had 1 base not matched to a gene; V was cut back by 5 bases and J by 5 bases.

The CDR3 sequence is CASSEVAGYEQYF. CDR3 in DNA: TGTGCCAGCAGTGAAGTGGCAGGGTACGAGCAGTACTTC. The V gene is TRBV2, the J gene TRBJ2-7, with a tentative D call TRBD1 (5 bases). This CDR3 has 13 residues. Per germline, CDR1 SNHLY and CDR2 FYNNEI. V shed 1 base and J shed 4 bases, with 8 bases lying between them.

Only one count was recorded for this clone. The CDR3 DNA follows: TGTGCCACCAGAGCGGGACAACGCCAAGAGACCCAGTACTTC. This encodes CATRAGQRQETQYF. The chain combines TRBV24-1 with TRBJ2-5; weak D call: TRBD2 (7 bases). Germline V gene lookup returns CDR1 KGHDR and CDR2 SFDVKD. The V and J ends lost 7 bases and 1 base respectively, with 12 bases between them. CDR3 length equals 14 residues.

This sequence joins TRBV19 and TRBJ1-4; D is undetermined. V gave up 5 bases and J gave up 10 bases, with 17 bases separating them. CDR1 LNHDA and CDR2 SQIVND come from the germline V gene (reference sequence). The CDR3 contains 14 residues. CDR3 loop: CASSFDKAPGKLFF. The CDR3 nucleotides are TGTGCCAGTAGTTTCGACAAGGCCCCAGGAAAACTGTTTTTT.

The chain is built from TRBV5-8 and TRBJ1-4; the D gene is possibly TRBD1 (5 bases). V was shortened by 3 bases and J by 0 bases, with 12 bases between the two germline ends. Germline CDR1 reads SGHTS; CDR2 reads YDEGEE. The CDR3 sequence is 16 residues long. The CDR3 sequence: CASSSPMGATNEKLFF. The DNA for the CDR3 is TGTGCCAGCAGCTCCCCGATGGGGGCAACTAATGAAAAACTGTTTTTT.

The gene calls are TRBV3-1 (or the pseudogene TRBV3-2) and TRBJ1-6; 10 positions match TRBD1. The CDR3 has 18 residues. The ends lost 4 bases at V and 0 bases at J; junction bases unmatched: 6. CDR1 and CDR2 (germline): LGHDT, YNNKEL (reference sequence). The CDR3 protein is CASSRDRGPFSYNSPLHF. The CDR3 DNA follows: TGTGCCAGCAGCCGGGACAGGGGACCCTTCTCCTATAATTCACCCCTCCACTTT.

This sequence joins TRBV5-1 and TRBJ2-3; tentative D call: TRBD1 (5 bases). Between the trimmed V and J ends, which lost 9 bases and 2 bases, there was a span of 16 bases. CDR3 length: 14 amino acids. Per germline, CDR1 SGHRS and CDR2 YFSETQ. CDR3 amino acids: CATRWIQATDTQYF. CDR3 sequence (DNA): TGCGCCACCCGATGGATACAGGCCACAGATACGCAGTATTTT.

The DNA of the CDR3 is TGCAGCGTTGTAACCGCAACTAATGAAAAACTGTTTTTT. As protein: CSVVTATNEKLFF. The gene calls are TRBV29-1 and TRBJ1-4; no clear D. V shed 4 bases and J shed 0 bases, with 6 bases lying between them. CDR3 length: 13 residues. Germline CDR1 is SQVTM and CDR2 is ANQGSEA.

The CDR3 nucleotides are TGTGCCAGCGCCGGGACAGGTGGGGATACGCAGTATTTT. Translated: CASAGTGGDTQYF. V gene TRBV6-5 combines with J gene TRBJ2-3; TRBD1 matches 8 bases. This CDR3 has 13 residues. Trimming removed 8 bases from V and 6 bases from J; junction bases left unmatched: 7. Germline loops: CDR1 MNHEY, CDR2 SVGAGI.

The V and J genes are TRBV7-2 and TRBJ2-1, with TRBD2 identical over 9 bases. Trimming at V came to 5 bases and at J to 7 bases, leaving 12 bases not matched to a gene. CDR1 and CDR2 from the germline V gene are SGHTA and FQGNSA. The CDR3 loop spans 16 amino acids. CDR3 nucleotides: TGTGCCAGCAGCCCCTATGCGGGGGGGCCGGGAAATGAGCAGTTCTTC. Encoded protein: CASSPYAGGPGNEQFF.

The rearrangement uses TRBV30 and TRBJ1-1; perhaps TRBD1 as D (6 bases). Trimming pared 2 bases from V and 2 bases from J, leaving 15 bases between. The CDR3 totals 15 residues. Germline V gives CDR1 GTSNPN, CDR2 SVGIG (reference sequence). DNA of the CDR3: TGTGCCTGGAGTTTAGCCGGGACACCAAACACTGAAGCTTTCTTT. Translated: CAWSLAGTPNTEAFF. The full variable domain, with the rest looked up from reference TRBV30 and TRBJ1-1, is SQTIHQWPATLVQPVGSPLSLECTVEGTSNPNLYWYRQAAGRGLQLLFYSVGIGQISSEVPQNLSASRPQDRQFILSSKKLLLSDSGFYLCAWSLAGTPNTEAFFGQGTRLTVV.

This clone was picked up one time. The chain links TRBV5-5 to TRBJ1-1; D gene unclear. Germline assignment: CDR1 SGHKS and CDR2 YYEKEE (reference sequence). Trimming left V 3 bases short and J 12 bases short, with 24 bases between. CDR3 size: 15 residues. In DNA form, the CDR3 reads TGTGCCAGCAGCTCCAACTTTTGGGCGGGTTTTCCCCCTTTCTTT. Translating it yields CASSSNFWAGFPPFF. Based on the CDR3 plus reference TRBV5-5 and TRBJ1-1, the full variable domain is DAGVTQSPTHLIKTRGQQVTLRCSPISGHKSVSWYQQVLGQGPQFIFQYYEKEERGRGNFPDRFSARQFPNYSSELNVNALLLGDSALYLCASSSNFWAGFPPFFGQGTRLTVV.

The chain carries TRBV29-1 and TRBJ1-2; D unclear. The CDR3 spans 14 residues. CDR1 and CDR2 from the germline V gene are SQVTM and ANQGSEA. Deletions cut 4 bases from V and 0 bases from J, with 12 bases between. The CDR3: CSVGSLPANYGYTF. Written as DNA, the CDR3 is TGCAGCGTTGGCTCGCTCCCCGCTAACTATGGCTACACCTTC.

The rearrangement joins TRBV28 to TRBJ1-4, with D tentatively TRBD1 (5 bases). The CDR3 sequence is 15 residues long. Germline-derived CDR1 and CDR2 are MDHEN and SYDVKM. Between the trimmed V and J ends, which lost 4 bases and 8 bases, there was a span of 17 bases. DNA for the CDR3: TGTGCCAGCAGTTCCCCAGGGAGGGCGTGGGAAAAACTGTTTTTT. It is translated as CASSSPGRAWEKLFF. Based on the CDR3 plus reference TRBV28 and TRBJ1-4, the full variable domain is DVKVTQSSRYLVKRTGEKVFLECVQDMDHENMFWYRQDPGLGLRLIYFSYDVKMKEKGDIPEGYSVSREKKERFSLILESASTNQTSMYLCASSSPGRAWEKLFFGSGTQLSVL.

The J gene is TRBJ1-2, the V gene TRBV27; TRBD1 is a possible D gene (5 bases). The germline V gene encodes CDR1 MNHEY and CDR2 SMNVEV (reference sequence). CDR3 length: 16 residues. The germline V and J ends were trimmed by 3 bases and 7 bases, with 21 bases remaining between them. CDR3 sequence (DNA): TGTGCCAGCAGTTTCATGGGGCAGGCCCGTATAGGTGGCTACACCTTC. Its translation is CASSFMGQARIGGYTF.

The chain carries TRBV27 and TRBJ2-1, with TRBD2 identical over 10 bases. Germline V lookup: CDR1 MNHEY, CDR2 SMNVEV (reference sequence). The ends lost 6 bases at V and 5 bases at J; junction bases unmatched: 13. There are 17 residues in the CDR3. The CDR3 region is CASRTTAGLAVHNEQFF. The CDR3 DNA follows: TGTGCCAGCAGAACGACTGCCGGACTAGCGGTTCACAATGAGCAGTTCTTC.

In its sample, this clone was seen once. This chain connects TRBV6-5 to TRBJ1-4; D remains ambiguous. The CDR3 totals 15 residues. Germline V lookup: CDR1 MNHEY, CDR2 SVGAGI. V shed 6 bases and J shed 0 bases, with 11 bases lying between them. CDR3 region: CASSRKLATNEKLFF. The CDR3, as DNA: TGTGCCAGCAGCCGTAAACTTGCAACTAATGAAAAACTGTTTTTT.

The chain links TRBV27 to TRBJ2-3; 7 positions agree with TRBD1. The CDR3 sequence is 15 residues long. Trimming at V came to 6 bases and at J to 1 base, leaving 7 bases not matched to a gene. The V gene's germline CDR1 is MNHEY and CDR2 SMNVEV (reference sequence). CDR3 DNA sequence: TGTGCCAGCAGCCTAGAGGGGGCCGGCACAGATACGCAGTATTTT. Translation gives CASSLEGAGTDTQYF.

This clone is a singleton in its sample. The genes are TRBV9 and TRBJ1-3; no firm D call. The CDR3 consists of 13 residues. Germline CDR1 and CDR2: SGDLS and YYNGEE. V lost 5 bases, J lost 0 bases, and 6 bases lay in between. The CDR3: CASRAYSGNTIYF. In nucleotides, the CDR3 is TGTGCCAGCAGGGCCTACTCTGGAAACACCATATATTTT.

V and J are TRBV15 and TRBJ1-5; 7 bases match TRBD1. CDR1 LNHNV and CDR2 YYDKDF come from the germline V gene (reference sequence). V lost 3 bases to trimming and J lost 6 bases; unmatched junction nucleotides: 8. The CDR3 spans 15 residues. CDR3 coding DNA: TGTGCCACCAGCAGTTTAACAGGGGCGGGTCAGCCCCAGCATTTT. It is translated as CATSSLTGAGQPQHF.

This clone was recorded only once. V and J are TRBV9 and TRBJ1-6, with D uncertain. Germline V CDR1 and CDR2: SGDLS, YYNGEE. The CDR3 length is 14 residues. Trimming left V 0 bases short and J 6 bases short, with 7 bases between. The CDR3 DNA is TGTGCCAGCAGCGTAGGCCCGATTAATTCACCCCTCCACTTT. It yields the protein CASSVGPINSPLHF.

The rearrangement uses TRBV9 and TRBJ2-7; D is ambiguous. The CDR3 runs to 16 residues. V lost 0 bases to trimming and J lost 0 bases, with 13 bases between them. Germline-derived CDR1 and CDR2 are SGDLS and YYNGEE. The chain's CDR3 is CASSVGPAGYSYEQYF. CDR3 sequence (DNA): TGTGCCAGCAGCGTAGGGCCGGCAGGATACTCCTACGAGCAGTACTTC.

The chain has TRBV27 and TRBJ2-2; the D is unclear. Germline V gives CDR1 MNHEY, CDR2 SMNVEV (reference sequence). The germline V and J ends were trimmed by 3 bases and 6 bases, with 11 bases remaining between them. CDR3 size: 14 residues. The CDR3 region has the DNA TGTGCCAGCAGTTTCGTATCGGCACCCGGGGAGCTGTTTTTT. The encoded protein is CASSFVSAPGELFF.

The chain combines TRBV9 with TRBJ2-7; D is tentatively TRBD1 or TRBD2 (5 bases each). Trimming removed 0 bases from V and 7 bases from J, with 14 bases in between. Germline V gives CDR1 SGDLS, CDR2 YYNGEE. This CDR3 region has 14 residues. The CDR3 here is CASSVAWGSGEQYF. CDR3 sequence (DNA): TGTGCCAGCAGCGTAGCTTGGGGGTCGGGTGAGCAGTACTTC.

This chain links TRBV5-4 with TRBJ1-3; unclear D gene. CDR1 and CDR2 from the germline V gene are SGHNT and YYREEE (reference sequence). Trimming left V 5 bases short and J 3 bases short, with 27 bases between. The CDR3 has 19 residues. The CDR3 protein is CASSPLPGQISAIGNTIYF. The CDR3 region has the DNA TGTGCCAGCAGTCCTCTACCGGGTCAGATCAGTGCTATTGGAAACACCATATATTTT.

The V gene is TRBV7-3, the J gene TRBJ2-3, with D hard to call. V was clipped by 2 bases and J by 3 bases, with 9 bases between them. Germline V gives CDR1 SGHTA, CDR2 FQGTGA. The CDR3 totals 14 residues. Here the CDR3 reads CASSLLGLTDTQYF. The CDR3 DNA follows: TGTGCCAGCAGCTTACTAGGATTGACAGATACGCAGTATTTT.